This TCR beta chain was captured by sequencing in a study of shared clonotypes between healthy human individuals. Study information: Serving as donors were two women and a few men, whose ages spanned 18 to 49. Every donor yielded three CD4 naive, three CD4 memory, two CD8 naive and one CD8 memory plate. Findings and caveats of the study: For sorted subsets, rarefaction showed incomplete sequencing despite large depth. What limited the represented genetic and exposure-history diversity was the small number of donors.

To note about this clone: The antigen is undetermined.

Naive CD8 cells lacked CD45RO, underwent positive selection for CCR7 and left out terminally differentiated effector memory CD45RA+ cells. Data came from immunoSEQ multiplex PCR; TCRdb stores just in-frame clones and leaves some out. The table records some 2,100,000 clones, around 93% of them present only once. This CDR3 has 13 residues. CDR1 MNHEY and CDR2 SMNVEV come from the germline V gene (reference sequence). The V end lost 7 bases, the J end lost 0 bases, and 9 bases lay between the germline ends. The sequenced sample was naive CD8+ T cells from PBMCs. The TCR sequence derives from a man younger than 35 in good health. Some clones in this sample may be carry-over from other donors' samples. The rearrangement uses TRBV27 and TRBJ1-1; D not certain. The CDR3 loop is CASTRALNTEAFF. CDR3 coding DNA: TGTGCCAGCACTCGGGCTTTGAACACTGAAGCTTTCTTT.